Included here is one T cell receptor (beta chain) sequence, with context. Germline-derived CDR1 and CDR2 are MNHEY and SVGAGI. CDR3 size: 14 residues. Trimming left V 8 bases short and J 1 base short, with 14 bases between. This sample is drawn from a study of blood T cell repertoires in COVID-19. Sequenced by immunoSEQ multiplex PCR; TCRdb stores in-frame clones only, minus some. The sample has around 64,000 clones, 87% seen once; the top ten hold 4% to 5.5%. The sequencing sample was made of peripheral blood. This clonotype originated in a man aged 50 to 59 with active COVID-19. This rearrangement joins TRBV6-5 to TRBJ1-1; D is perhaps TRBD1 (6 bases). CDR3: CASELDRKNTEAFF. The CDR3 nucleotides are TGTGCCAGCGAACTCGACAGGAAGAACACTGAAGCTTTCTTT.